This TCR beta chain was captured in a study of identical twins. Study-level points and caveats: Out-of-frame TCR alpha sharing in monozygotic twins exceeded recombination model predictions. The study drew conclusions from cross-sectional statistical analysis, not from following the same donors. Abundant beta clonotypes from cord blood bore fewer insertions; memory repertoires lacked this pattern.

Unique molecular identifiers were in the cDNA, with template-switch universal primer binding. Using its own MiXCR run on the 5' RACE reads, TCRdb lists one record per CDR3 protein. The table lists about 530,000 distinct CDR3 sequences, under 25% of them singletons. The CDR3 contains 13 residues. V dropped 0 bases and J dropped 5 bases, with 8 bases sitting between them. The germline V gene encodes CDR1 SGDLS and CDR2 YYNGEE. With regard to this clonotype: Its antigen is unidentified.

These data also formed part of another study, on yellow fever vaccine responses in identical twins.

Sequencing was performed on CD4+ T cells sorted from blood. V and J are TRBV9 and TRBJ2-5; the D is unclear. This receptor was taken from a woman aged 18-30 years in good health. The CDR3 DNA is TGTGCCAGCAGCGTAGCCGGGCCCGAGACCCAGTACTTC. This sequence encodes CASSVAGPETQYF.